One and the same sample provided the 16 T cell receptor beta chains below, sequenced in a study of CD8 T cells in ankylosing spondylitis. Notes on the study in general: Characteristic of ankylosing spondylitis blood, it appeared, was a TCR beta motif comprising several highly homologous variants.

No antigens are known for them. One entry per CDR3 protein, called by TCRdb with MiXCR from the 5' RACE reads. The data show 700,000 to 1,000,000 distinct CDR3 sequences, 10% to 15% seen once. Sequencing used blood, either unsorted or a sorted T cell fraction (not recorded which). The receptors come from a male donor with ankylosing spondylitis.

This clonotype has a count of ten or more. This rearrangement joins TRBV20-1 to TRBJ2-7; D unresolved. Trimming stripped 2 bases from V and 0 bases from J, with 14 bases between. The CDR3 is 15 residues long. CDR1 and CDR2 from the germline V gene are DFQATT and SNEGSKA (reference sequence). In DNA form, the CDR3 reads TGCAGTGCTAGAACCCTCAAGGCGGCCTCCTACGAGCAGTACTTC. It is translated as CSARTLKAASYEQYF.

This clonotype was found many times. The V call is TRBV20-1, the J call TRBJ1-2; 8 bases align to TRBD1. The CDR3 runs to 13 residues. CDR1 and CDR2 from the germline V gene are DFQATT and SNEGSKA (reference sequence). The V gene end was trimmed by 3 bases and the J gene end by 3 bases; junction bases not matched to a gene: 3. CDR3 sequence (DNA): TGCAGTGCTAGGGACAGGGTGGACTATGGCTACACCTTC. Amino acids: CSARDRVDYGYTF.

This clonotype was detected only a few times. The CDR3 loop reads CASSLAGGFFTQYF. CDR3 DNA sequence: TGTGCCAGCAGCTTAGCGGGGGGTTTTTTTACGCAGTATTTT. The chain links TRBV7-2 to TRBJ2-3, with a weak D call TRBD2 (6 bases). Germline V gene lookup returns CDR1 SGHTA and CDR2 FQGNSA. V was shortened by 0 bases and J by 8 bases, with 12 bases between the two germline ends. CDR3 length equals 14 residues.

This clonotype was found a few times. The gene calls are TRBV29-1 and TRBJ1-1; the D is unclear. The germline CDR1 and CDR2 sequences are SQVTM and ANQGSEA. The CDR3 is 13 residues long. Trimming cost V 4 bases and J 4 bases, with 13 bases left between them. Written as DNA, the CDR3 is TGCAGCGTTGTACCAGTAATGGGCACTGAAGCTTTCTTT. Its translation is CSVVPVMGTEAFF.

This chain connects TRBV12-3 or TRBV12-4 to TRBJ1-4; TRBD1 agrees at 10 bases. This CDR3 contains 15 residues. Trimming cost V 4 bases and J 6 bases; bases outside gene matches: 5. CDR3 sequence: CASSSQDRGDEKLFF. For the CDR3, the DNA is TGTGCCAGCAGTTCCCAGGACAGGGGGGATGAAAAACTGTTTTTT.

This clonotype was counted a few times. The rearrangement links TRBV10-2 to TRBJ2-5; 12 bases line up with TRBD2. The CDR3 totals 14 residues. The junction had 7 bases not matched to a gene; V was cut back by 5 bases and J by 9 bases. Germline CDR1 WSHSY, CDR2 SAAADI. CDR3 DNA sequence: TGCGCCAGCAGTCGCGGACTAGCGGGGCGGCCCCAGTACTTC. Protein sequence: CASSRGLAGRPQYF.

In its sample, this clonotype was seen many times. The V gene is TRBV20-1, the J gene TRBJ1-2; D is ambiguous. This CDR3 comprises 14 residues. V was trimmed by 0 bases and J by 3 bases, leaving 11 bases between them. The V gene's germline CDR1 is DFQATT and CDR2 SNEGSKA (reference sequence). This chain's CDR3 is CSARDPTRYYGYTF. The DNA of the CDR3 is TGCAGTGCTAGAGATCCAACCCGGTACTATGGCTACACCTTC.

The chain combines TRBV19 with TRBJ2-7; D remains unclear. Germline V gene sequence: CDR1 LNHDA, CDR2 SQIVND (reference sequence). V lost 5 bases and J 0 bases, leaving 14 bases between the germline ends. The CDR3 is 15 amino acids. CDR3 bases: TGTGCCAGTAGTCAACAAGGATTACCCTCCTACGAGCAGTACTTC. Protein product: CASSQQGLPSYEQYF. Variable domain in full (rest from reference TRBV19 and TRBJ2-7): DGGITQSPKYLFRKEGQNVTLSCEQNLNHDAMYWYRQDPGQGLRLIYYSQIVNDFQKGDIAEGYSVSREKKESFPLTVTSAQKNPTAFYLCASSQQGLPSYEQYFGPGTRLTVT.

The V and J genes are TRBV7-6 and TRBJ2-5; tentative D call: TRBD2 (6 bases). The CDR3 runs to 15 residues. Trimming left V 8 bases short and J 1 base short, with 17 bases between. Germline CDR1 reads SGHVS; CDR2 reads FNYEAQ. CDR3 residues: CASVWDCLLQETQYF. CDR3 nucleotides: TGTGCCAGCGTTTGGGACTGCCTCCTCCAAGAGACCCAGTACTTC.

This clonotype came up a few times. The chain combines TRBV4-2 with TRBJ1-2; D not certain. Between the trimmed V and J ends, which lost 0 bases and 3 bases, there was a span of 11 bases. CDR1 LGHNA and CDR2 YNFKEQ come from the germline V gene. The CDR3 loop spans 15 amino acids. CDR3 protein: CASSQEPGSDYGYTF. The CDR3 nucleotides are TGTGCCAGCAGCCAAGAACCGGGCAGTGACTATGGCTACACCTTC.

The chain employs TRBV5-1 and TRBJ2-7; maybe TRBD2 (5 bases). Trimming stripped 4 bases from V and 4 bases from J, with 15 bases between. This CDR3 has 14 amino acids. Germline values: CDR1 SGHRS, CDR2 YFSETQ. CDR3 amino acids: CASSLTGSGYEQYF. The CDR3 DNA sequence: TGCGCCAGCAGCCTCACGGGGTCTGGGTACGAGCAGTACTTC. Using reference TRBV5-1 and TRBJ2-7 for the parts outside the CDR3, the full variable domain is KAGVTQTPRYLIKTRGQQVTLSCSPISGHRSVSWYQQTPGQGLQFLFEYFSETQRNKGNFPGRFSGRQFSNSRSEMNVSTLELGDSALYLCASSLTGSGYEQYFGPGTRLTVT.

The chain recombines TRBV5-6 with TRBJ2-7, with D maybe TRBD1 (6 bases). Trimming removed 4 bases at V and 6 bases at J, with 14 bases between. The CDR3 loop spans 13 amino acids. CDR1 SGHDT and CDR2 YYEEEE come from the germline V gene. The CDR3 spells CASSRTWTVEQYF. CDR3 coding DNA: TGTGCCAGCAGCCGTACTTGGACAGTCGAGCAGTACTTC.

The chain carries TRBV7-6 and TRBJ2-5; 13 nucleotides align to TRBD2. The CDR3 extends over 15 amino acids. Germline V gene sequence: CDR1 SGHVS, CDR2 FNYEAQ. The V segment lost 6 bases and the J segment 5 bases; nucleotides outside the gene matches: 6. The CDR3 here is CASSRPGLAGETQYF. The CDR3 DNA reads as TGTGCCAGCAGTCGCCCGGGACTAGCGGGGGAGACCCAGTACTTC.

This clonotype was counted many times. The V and J genes are TRBV7-2 and TRBJ2-1, with 7 positions matching TRBD1. Germline V gene data show CDR1 as SGHTA and CDR2 as FQGNSA. This CDR3 region has 13 residues. The ends lost 5 bases at V and 8 bases at J; junction bases unmatched: 6. The CDR3 loop is CASSLYRGDEQFF. The CDR3 region has the DNA TGTGCCAGCAGCCTCTACAGGGGCGATGAGCAGTTCTTC.

This clonotype was seen a few times. This rearrangement joins TRBV10-3 to TRBJ1-2; D is undetermined. The CDR3 spans 15 residues. In germline, CDR1 is ENHRY, CDR2 SYGVKD. V lost 2 bases, J lost 0 bases, and 10 bases lay in between. The CDR3 bases are TGTGCCATCAGTGAGGACGGTGAAGCTAACTATGGCTACACCTTC. Its translation: CAISEDGEANYGYTF.

This clonotype was recorded a few times. The J gene is TRBJ2-7, the V gene TRBV5-1; D is unresolved. Between the trimmed V and J ends, which lost 1 base and 3 bases, there was a span of 8 bases. CDR3 length: 13 residues. CDR1 is SGHRS, CDR2 YFSETQ, per germline. The CDR3 region is CASSLLQRYEQYF. The CDR3 coding sequence is TGCGCCAGCAGCTTGTTACAGCGCTACGAGCAGTACTTC.